This T cell receptor beta chain is drawn from a study of T cells in Graves' hyperthyroidism and ophthalmopathy. Researchers took RNA transcripts and amplified the TCR beta CDR3 regions from them. RT-PCR in the first round (using the HTBI primer set) targeted the TCR CDR3. TCRdb fed the multiplex PCR reads into MiXCR, producing one record per CDR3 protein. The data contain 350,000 or so distinct CDR3 sequences, roughly 20% of them seen just once; the ten biggest clones take up 15% to 18%. In this sample, this clonotype turned up many times. Sequenced input: blood. This TCR was recovered from a woman in her thirties or forties with Graves' ophthalmopathy.

For the CDR3, the DNA is TGCAGCGCCGAGGGGGAGAACACTGAAGCTTTCTTT. Its translation is CSAEGENTEAFF. The chain combines TRBV29-1 with TRBJ1-1, with D possibly being TRBD1 (6 bases). Germline V gene data show CDR1 as SQVTM and CDR2 as ANQGSEA. V lost 7 bases, J lost 1 base, and 10 bases lay in between. The CDR3 is 12 residues long.